This TCR beta chain was sequenced for a study of long-term antiretroviral therapy in people with HIV. Whole-study findings and limits: Clones expanded before ART dominated the repertoire at all time points. Collection spanned 2004 to 2017; ART regimens may be less effective than current ones.

Worth noting for this clone: The antigen is not known.

The assay, immunoSEQ v3.0, was run at survey level. Sequencing aimed at roughly 35,000-55,000 T-cell genomes per sample. Assay: immunoSEQ multiplex PCR; the TCRdb copy retains only in-frame clones and omits some. This table has 25,000 to 30,000 clones, approximately 85% appearing once. Samples held roughly 0.95-10 million cryopreserved PBMC before DNA extraction. The CDR3 totals 13 residues. Germline V gene sequence: CDR1 MNHEY, CDR2 SVGAGI. Losses at the gene ends were 4 bases for V and 5 bases for J; bases not matched to a gene: 5. The V and J genes are TRBV6-5 and TRBJ2-7; 7 bases match TRBD1. This sample comprised unsorted PBMCs, obtained 3 years after starting antiretroviral therapy. The sequence was obtained from a man aged 35 to 55 with HIV. The CDR3 region has the DNA TGTGCCAGCAGTTTACGGGACAGCAACGAGCAGTACTTC. It yields the protein CASSLRDSNEQYF.